These 5 T cell receptor beta chains were sequenced from one sample in a study of OX40 agonist ivuxolimab in advanced cancers. TCRdb's copy holds only in-frame clones and misses some; the assay was immunoSEQ multiplex PCR. Counted here are almost 70,000 clones, just over 90% occurring once; the ten biggest clones make up around 0.3%. This material consisted of CD4+ or CD8+ T cells sorted from blood, taken in a trial of the OX40 agonist ivuxolimab. The origin of the receptors is an adult with an advanced solid tumor such as melanoma, head and neck, liver or kidney cancer.

The chain joins TRBV30 to TRBJ1-6; TRBD1 aligns across 7 bases. This CDR3 has 14 residues. Per the germline V gene, CDR1 is GTSNPN and CDR2 is SVGIG (reference sequence). J was trimmed by 8 bases and V by 2 bases; bases with no gene match: 6. CDR3 nucleotide sequence: TGTGCCTGGAGTATGAGGGGGCGGGATTCACCCCTCCACTTT. Protein product: CAWSMRGRDSPLHF. The full variable domain, rest sourced from reference TRBV30 and TRBJ1-6, is SQTIHQWPATLVQPVGSPLSLECTVEGTSNPNLYWYRQAAGRGLQLLFYSVGIGQISSEVPQNLSASRPQDRQFILSSKKLLLSDSGFYLCAWSMRGRDSPLHFGNGTRLTVT.

The V gene is TRBV6-6, the J gene TRBJ2-2; D is unclear. The CDR3 spans 15 residues. The V gene lost 5 bases and the J gene lost 0 bases, with 10 bases spanning the gap. Germline CDR1 is MNHNY and CDR2 is SVGAGI (reference sequence). CDR3 DNA sequence: TGTGCCAGCAGTCGACGGGCACCGAACACCGGGGAGCTGTTTTTT. Translated, it gives CASSRRAPNTGELFF.

V gene TRBV19 combines with J gene TRBJ1-1; maybe TRBD1 (5 bases). Between the trimmed V and J ends, which lost 4 bases and 1 base, there was a span of 10 bases. This CDR3 has 14 residues. Per germline, CDR1 LNHDA and CDR2 SQIVND (reference sequence). The CDR3 protein is CASSSPTGNTEAFF. The CDR3 coding sequence is TGTGCCAGTAGTAGCCCTACAGGGAACACTGAAGCTTTCTTT.

The CDR3 region is CASSARLWGYTF. The DNA for the CDR3 is TGTGCCAGCAGTGCTCGGCTTTGGGGCTACACCTTC. V gene TRBV25-1 combines with J gene TRBJ1-2; no clear D. The CDR3 is 12 amino acids. Trimming took 4 bases from V and 8 from J, leaving 11 bases between them. Germline V lookup: CDR1 MGHDK, CDR2 SYGVNS.

This chain joins TRBV6-1 and TRBJ2-7; tentatively, D is TRBD1 or TRBD2 (6 bases each). The CDR3 covers 15 residues. Looked up from germline, CDR1 is MNHNS and CDR2 is SASEGT. The V and J ends lost 6 bases and 0 bases respectively, with 15 bases between them. CDR3 in amino acids: CASRGGGLPSYEQYF. For the CDR3, the DNA is TGTGCCAGCAGGGGTGGGGGGCTGCCCTCCTACGAGCAGTACTTC.